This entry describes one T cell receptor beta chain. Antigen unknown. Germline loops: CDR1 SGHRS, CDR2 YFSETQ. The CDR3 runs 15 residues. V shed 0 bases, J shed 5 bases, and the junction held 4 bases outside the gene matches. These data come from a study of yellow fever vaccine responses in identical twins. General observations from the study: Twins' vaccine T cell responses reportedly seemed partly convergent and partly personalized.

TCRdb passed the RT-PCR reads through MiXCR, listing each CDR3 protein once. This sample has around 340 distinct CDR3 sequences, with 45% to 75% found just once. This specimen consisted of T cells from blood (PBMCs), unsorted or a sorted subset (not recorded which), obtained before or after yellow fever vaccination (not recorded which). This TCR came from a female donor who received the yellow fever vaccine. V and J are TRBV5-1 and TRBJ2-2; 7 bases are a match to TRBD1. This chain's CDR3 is CASSLGQGVTGELFF. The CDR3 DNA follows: TGCGCCAGCAGCTTGGGACAGGGAGTAACCGGGGAGCTGTTTTTT.